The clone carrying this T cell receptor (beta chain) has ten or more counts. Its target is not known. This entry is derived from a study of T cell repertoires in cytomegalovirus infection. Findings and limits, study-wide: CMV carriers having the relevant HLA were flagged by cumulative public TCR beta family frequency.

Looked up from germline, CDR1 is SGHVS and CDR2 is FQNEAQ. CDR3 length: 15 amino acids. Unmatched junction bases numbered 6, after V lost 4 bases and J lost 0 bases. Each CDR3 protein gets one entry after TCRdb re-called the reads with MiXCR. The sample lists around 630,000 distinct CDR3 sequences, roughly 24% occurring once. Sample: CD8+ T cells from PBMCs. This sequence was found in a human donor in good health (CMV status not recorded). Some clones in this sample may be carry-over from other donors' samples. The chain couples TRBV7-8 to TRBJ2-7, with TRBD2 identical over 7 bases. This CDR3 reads CASSSGLGISYEQYF. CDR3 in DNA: TGTGCCAGCAGCTCAGGACTAGGAATCTCCTACGAGCAGTACTTC. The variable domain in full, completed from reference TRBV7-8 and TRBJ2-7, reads GAGVSQSPRYKVAKRGQDVALRCDPISGHVSLFWYQQALGQGPEFLTYFQNEAQLDKSGLPSDRFFAERPEGSVSTLKIQRTQQEDSAVYLCASSSGLGISYEQYFGPGTRLTVT.